A selection of T cell receptor beta chains follows, all from one sample in a study of T-cell memory formation after mild COVID-19. TCRdb independently ran MiXCR on the 5' RACE reads; one entry per CDR3 protein. The sample lists roughly 350,000 distinct CDR3 sequences, 20% to 25% occurring once. Sequencing was done on a sample of PBMCs or a T cell subset sorted from them (not recorded which). These TCRs come from an adult woman who had mild COVID-19 (a few samples of this study predate the infection). Cell type and time point are not known. CDR3s include the opening cysteine and the closing phenylalanine or tryptophan. The order of the fields is V gene, D gene, clone size, J gene, CDR3 DNA, CDR3 protein. D genes are given only for firm matches. For some rows the clone size is stated as once, few or many, or as a class when expanded; others skip it.

TRBV7-2	TRBD1	many	TRBJ2-7	TGTGCCAGCAGCTTACAGACAGGGACGCGTGGGTACGAGCAGTACTTC	CASSLQTGTRGYEQYF
TRBV12-3/TRBV12-4	.	many	TRBJ2-7	TGTGCCAGCAGTTTCGGCTACGAGCAGTACTTC	CASSFGYEQYF
TRBV19	TRBD2	.	TRBJ2-7	TGTGCCAGTAGTATGGGACTAGTTGTGTCCCACGAGCAGTACTTC	CASSMGLVVSHEQYF
TRBV12-3/TRBV12-4	TRBD1	few	TRBJ1-1	TGTGCCAGCACCCATACAGGGGGCTGGTTGAACACTGAAGCTTTCTTT	CASTHTGGWLNTEAFF
TRBV12-3/TRBV12-4	.	many	TRBJ2-5	TGTGCCAGCAGTTTTGGGGTGGGGGAGACCCAGTACTTC	CASSFGVGETQYF
TRBV11-2	TRBD1	.	TRBJ2-7	TGTGCCAGCAGCTTAGGTTATGGGACAGGGTGGTACGAGCAGTACTTC	CASSLGYGTGWYEQYF
TRBV5-1	TRBD1	few	TRBJ1-1	TGCGCCAGCAGCTTTGGACAGGGAAAAGCTTTCTTT	CASSFGQGKAFF
TRBV11-2	TRBD2	.	TRBJ2-1	TGTGCCAGCAGCCCTACAGCGGGGATTAATGAGCAGTTCTTC	CASSPTAGINEQFF
TRBV25-1	.	.	TRBJ2-1	TGTGCCAGCAGTGAATCCCCGGGGCCCTACCTAGTCTCCTACAATGAGCAGTTCTTC	CASSESPGPYLVSYNEQFF
TRBV7-9	.	few	TRBJ2-7	TGTGCCAGCAGCTTAGAGGGGGTTTCCTACGAGCAGTACTTC	CASSLEGVSYEQYF
TRBV4-2	TRBD2	few	TRBJ2-3	TGTGCCAGCAGCCAAGGTTCCAGCGGGAATGAAGATACGCAGTATTTT	CASSQGSSGNEDTQYF
TRBV6-5	.	many	TRBJ2-5	TGTGCCAGTCGCCCAGGGGACCGGGAGACCCAGTACTTC	CASRPGDRETQYF
TRBV6-1	TRBD2	.	TRBJ2-3	TGTGCCAGCAGTGCGGGACTAGCGGGAGTTTCGCAGTATTTT	CASSAGLAGVSQYF
TRBV7-9	.	few	TRBJ2-7	TGTGCCAGCAGCTTATTAGTGAAATACGAGCAGTACTTC	CASSLLVKYEQYF
TRBV7-9	.	.	TRBJ1-4	TGTGCCAGCAGCCCGCAGGGCGGGGCATATAATGAAAAACTGTTTTTT	CASSPQGGAYNEKLFF
TRBV4-3	.	.	TRBJ2-2	TGCGCCAGCAGCCAAGTAACGAACACCGGGGAGCTGTTTTTT	CASSQVTNTGELFF
TRBV28	.	many	TRBJ1-5	TGTGCCAGCAGTACCACTGCCAGGGTGGGTCAGCCCCAGCATTTT	CASSTTARVGQPQHF
TRBV20-1	.	many	TRBJ2-5	TGCAGTGCTAGAGATCGTAGAGAGACCCAGTACTTC	CSARDRRETQYF
TRBV20-1	.	.	TRBJ1-2	TGCAGTGCTAGTTGGCAGGGAGGGCTCTATGGCTACACCTTC	CSASWQGGLYGYTF
TRBV4-2	TRBD1	few	TRBJ1-5	TGTGCCAGCAGCCAGGACAGGGTGGGGAATCAGCCCCAGCATTTT	CASSQDRVGNQPQHF
TRBV7-2	.	many	TRBJ1-5	TGTGCCAGCAGCCCTGGGGGCTGGGGGCAGCCCCAGCATTTT	CASSPGGWGQPQHF
TRBV7-9	TRBD1	few	TRBJ2-1	TGTGCCAGCAGCTTAGGCCAGGGGGCTGACAATGAGCAGTTCTTC	CASSLGQGADNEQFF
TRBV7-2	.	.	TRBJ2-5	TGTGCCAGCAGCTTAAACCGTGCGACCCAGTACTTC	CASSLNRATQYF
TRBV3-1	.	few	TRBJ1-1	TGTGCCAGCAGCCAAGAGAGGGACACTGAAGCTTTCTTT	CASSQERDTEAFF
TRBV5-6	.	many	TRBJ1-5	TGTGCCAGCAGCCGCGGATTTGGAAGGGGCAATCAGCCCCAGCATTTT	CASSRGFGRGNQPQHF
TRBV12-3/TRBV12-4	.	few	TRBJ2-7	TGTGCCAGCAGTTTGGTGATAAAGGCCGAGCAGTACTTC	CASSLVIKAEQYF
TRBV27	.	.	TRBJ2-2	TGTGCCAGCAGTTTTGGGGGCTGGACCGGGGAGCTGTTTTTT	CASSFGGWTGELFF
TRBV11-2	.	few	TRBJ2-5	TGTGCCAGCAGCTCTGACCCCGGGGTCCTTGAGACCCAGTACTTC	CASSSDPGVLETQYF
TRBV24-1	TRBD1	.	TRBJ2-7	TGTGCCACCAGTGCACCCGGGACAGGGGCCGAGCAGTACTTC	CATSAPGTGAEQYF
TRBV4-2	.	.	TRBJ1-2	TGTGCCAGCAGCCAAGATGCCGGGGTTGATGGCTACACCTTC	CASSQDAGVDGYTF
TRBV5-1	TRBD1	.	TRBJ1-2	TGCGCCAGCAGCTATTCGACAGGGGGCAGGGATGGCTACACCTTC	CASSYSTGGRDGYTF
TRBV2	.	.	TRBJ2-7	TGTGCCAGCGGTACCGGGACACGAACCGCCTACGAGCAGTACTTC	CASGTGTRTAYEQYF
TRBV7-9	.	.	TRBJ1-1	TGTGCCAGCAGCTTAGACCCCCCCCTGGTTTTT	CASSLDPPLVF
TRBV7-9	.	few	TRBJ2-7	TGTGCCAGCAGCTTTGGGTTGTGGGGTGAATCCCCCATAGGAGTGCACTTC	CASSFGLWGESPIGVHF
TRBV29-1	.	.	TRBJ2-5	TGCAGCGTTGAAAGGTCTTCGCAAGAGACCCAGTACTTC	CSVERSSQETQYF
TRBV15	.	.	TRBJ1-4	TGTGCCACCAGCAGAGACCGACAGGTGGCCGAAAAACTGTTTTTT	CATSRDRQVAEKLFF
TRBV5-1	.	.	TRBJ2-1	TGCGCCAGCAGCCCAGGGTTCCAAAGCTCCTACAATGAGCAGTTCTTC	CASSPGFQSSYNEQFF
TRBV12-3/TRBV12-4	.	.	TRBJ2-1	TGTGCCAGCAGTTGGGGGGCTGGGAATGAGCAGTTCTTC	CASSWGAGNEQFF
TRBV4-1	.	few	TRBJ1-4	TGCGCCAGCAGCCCCGGCGCCTCTAATGAAAAACTGTTTTTT	CASSPGASNEKLFF
TRBV29-1	TRBD1	few	TRBJ2-1	TGCAGCGCCGACAGGGGCACCTACAATGAGCAGTTCTTC	CSADRGTYNEQFF
TRBV18	TRBD2	few	TRBJ2-1	TGTGCCAGCTCACCGGGACTAATAAACAATGAGCAGTTCTTC	CASSPGLINNEQFF
TRBV12-3/TRBV12-4	.	many	TRBJ2-1	TGTGCCAGCAGTTTAGATTCCCGGCTTGAGCAGTTCTTC	CASSLDSRLEQFF
TRBV28	.	many	TRBJ2-3	TGTGCCAGCAGTTCTTCCTCACAGGGTATCACAGATACGCAGTATTTT	CASSSSSQGITDTQYF
TRBV5-1	TRBD2	.	TRBJ2-5	TGCGCCAGCAGCTTGAAGTCTAGCGGGATGCCAGGGGAAGAGACCCAGTACTTC	CASSLKSSGMPGEETQYF
TRBV5-1	.	few	TRBJ1-1	TGCGCCAGCAGCTATGGAGGGCGGAGCACTGAAGCTTTCTTT	CASSYGGRSTEAFF
TRBV12-3/TRBV12-4	.	.	TRBJ2-1	TGTGCCAGCAGTTATCAGCATGGCGGTGAGCAGTTCTTC	CASSYQHGGEQFF
TRBV7-9	.	few	TRBJ2-7	TGTGCCAGCAGCCTCACCGGGACCAGCTACGAGCAGTACTTC	CASSLTGTSYEQYF
TRBV24-1	TRBD2	few	TRBJ2-1	TGTGCCACCAGTGATTTGGGTACGAGAGCGGGAAGCTCCTACAATGAGCAGTTCTTC	CATSDLGTRAGSSYNEQFF
TRBV7-9	TRBD2	few	TRBJ2-5	TGTGCCAGCAGCTCAGGATTAGCGGGAGGGCCGAGGGAGACCCAGTACTTC	CASSSGLAGGPRETQYF
TRBV5-1	.	.	TRBJ2-3	TGCGCCAGCAGCTTGCAAGGCCGGAGCCACACCACAGATACGCAGTATTTT	CASSLQGRSHTTDTQYF
TRBV20-1	TRBD1	.	TRBJ1-5	TGCAGTGCCCGACAGGGGATGGACCAGCCCCAGCATTTT	CSARQGMDQPQHF
TRBV2	.	few	TRBJ1-2	TGTGCCAGCAGTGATACAGGGAATGGCTACACCTTC	CASSDTGNGYTF